What follows describes a single T cell receptor beta chain. The CDR3 consists of 15 residues. The germline V gene has CDR1 LGHDT and CDR2 YNNKEL (reference sequence). The V and J ends lost 0 bases and 6 bases respectively, with 12 bases between them. The sample belongs to a study of blood T cell repertoires in COVID-19. Study summary: Samples taken during acute and convalescent COVID-19 were collected in the United States, Italy and Spain. PBMCs, B-cell-depleted T cells, or T cells provided the cDNA or gDNA that made up the material.

Source study methods: It was from reference gene primer amplification that nucleated cell counts were estimated. TCRdb's table, derived via immunoSEQ multiplex PCR, lists solely in-frame clones and lacks some. V and J calls plus clone size are reproduced from that table; the DNA served to infer D and trimming. The sample includes about 24,000 clones, 75% to 90% seen only once; the top ten take 18%. The source is a human donor with acute or convalescent COVID-19. The donor label of this sample is uncertain. Material: peripheral blood. The rearrangement links TRBV3-1 (or the pseudogene TRBV3-2) to TRBJ2-1; perhaps TRBD1 as D (6 bases). CDR3 sequence (DNA): TGTGCCAGCAGCCAAGATGCGACAGGCCTCAATGAGCAGTTCTTC. It codes for CASSQDATGLNEQFF.